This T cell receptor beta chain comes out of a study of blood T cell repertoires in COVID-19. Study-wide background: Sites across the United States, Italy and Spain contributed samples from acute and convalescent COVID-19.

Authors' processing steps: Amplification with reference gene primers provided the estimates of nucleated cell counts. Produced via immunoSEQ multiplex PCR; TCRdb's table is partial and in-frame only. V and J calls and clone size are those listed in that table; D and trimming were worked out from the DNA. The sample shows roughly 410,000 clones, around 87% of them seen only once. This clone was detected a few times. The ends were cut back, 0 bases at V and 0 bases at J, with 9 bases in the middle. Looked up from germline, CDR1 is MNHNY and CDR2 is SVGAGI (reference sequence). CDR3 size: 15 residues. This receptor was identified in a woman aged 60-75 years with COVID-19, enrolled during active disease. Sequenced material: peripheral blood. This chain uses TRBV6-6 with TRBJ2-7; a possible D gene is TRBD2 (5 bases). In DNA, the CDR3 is TGTGCCAGCAGTTACTCCCGTAGCGCCTCCTACGAGCAGTACTTC. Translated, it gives CASSYSRSASYEQYF.